The rows below give T cell receptor beta chains drawn from one sample of a study of T-cell reconstitution after alpha-beta-depleted transplantation in children. TCRdb independently ran MiXCR on the PCR reads; one entry per CDR3 protein. The sample shows about 220,000 distinct CDR3 sequences, approximately 19% of them seen only once. The sample in question was PBMCs, mostly from graft donor cells, obtained 360 days after TCRalphabeta/CD19-depleted stem cell transplant. These receptors came from a male patient between 2 and 10 years old who had a stem cell transplant for acute lymphoblastic leukemia, so the T cells may come from the graft donor. CDR3s include the opening cysteine and the closing phenylalanine or tryptophan. D genes are given only for firm matches. Where a row states a size, it is once, few, many or the class of an expanded clone; other rows omit it.

clone_size	d_call	j_call	v_call	cdr3_nt	cdr3_aa
few	-	TRBJ1-3	TRBV7-2	TGTGCCAGCAGCCCGTTAATCTCTGGAAACACCATATATTTT	CASSPLISGNTIYF
-	-	TRBJ2-2	TRBV28	TGTGCCAGCAGTTTATTTGGAATGGCGAACACCGGGGAGCTGTTTTTT	CASSLFGMANTGELFF
-	-	TRBJ1-5	TRBV4-2	TGTGCCAGCAGCTCAGGATTTGGGGTGAACGGCAATCAGCCCCAGCATTTT	CASSSGFGVNGNQPQHF
many	-	TRBJ2-2	TRBV2	TGTGCCAGCAGGAAGGAATCGAACACCGGGGAGCTGTTTTTT	CASRKESNTGELFF
-	-	TRBJ2-1	TRBV10-3	TGTGCCATCAGTGAGTCCCGGCCCGAGGGGAATGAGCAGTTCTTC	CAISESRPEGNEQFF
few	TRBD2	TRBJ2-1	TRBV7-9	TGTGCCAGCAGCACGGGCGGGGGGGCCAATGAGCAGTTCTTC	CASSTGGGANEQFF
few	-	TRBJ2-5	TRBV27	TGTGCCAGCAGCAGAAGGGTGGGGGGGACCCAGTACTTC	CASSRRVGGTQYF
few	-	TRBJ2-7	TRBV12-3/TRBV12-4	TGTGCCAGCAGCCCCTCTTCCCTCTCCTACGAGCAGTACTTC	CASSPSSLSYEQYF
few	TRBD1	TRBJ2-7	TRBV6-1	TGTGCCAGCAGAGGAGGGACAGGGAGTCCGGGCACCTACGAGCAGTACTTC	CASRGGTGSPGTYEQYF
few	TRBD1	TRBJ2-5	TRBV7-6	TGTGCCAGCAGCTTAGGGGCAGGGGGTTTTCAAGAGACCCAGTACTTC	CASSLGAGGFQETQYF
few	-	TRBJ2-4	TRBV7-2	TGTGCCAGCAGCTTACTCCTAGCCAAAAACATTCAGTACTTC	CASSLLLAKNIQYF
-	TRBD2	TRBJ2-6	TRBV5-1	TGCGCCAGCAGCTCTGGACTAGCGCTCCCTGGGGCCAACGTCCTGACTTTC	CASSSGLALPGANVLTF
few	-	TRBJ2-1	TRBV30	TGTGCCTGGAGTGAGGGGTTAGAAAATGAGCAGTTCTTC	CAWSEGLENEQFF
-	-	TRBJ1-1	TRBV5-1	TGCGCCAGCAGCTTTGCCGCAAGGAACACTGAAGCTTTCTTT	CASSFAARNTEAFF
-	TRBD2	TRBJ2-7	TRBV28	TGTGCCAGCAGTTTATCGGGACTAGATACCTACGAGCAGTACTTC	CASSLSGLDTYEQYF
-	-	TRBJ2-1	TRBV5-1	TGCGCCAGCTTTCCGACGGGGCAGAGCTCCTACAATGAGCAGTTCTTC	CASFPTGQSSYNEQFF
few	-	TRBJ2-5	TRBV5-1	TGCGCCAGCAGCTTGGCCGAGGGGGAAGAGACCCAGTACTTC	CASSLAEGEETQYF
-	TRBD2	TRBJ2-2	TRBV19	TGTGCCAGTAGTCTGACTAGCGGGAGGAGGGCCACCGGGGAGCTGTTTTTT	CASSLTSGRRATGELFF
many	-	TRBJ1-3	TRBV5-1	TGCGCCAGCAGCTCCGGAAACACCATATATTTT	CASSSGNTIYF
many	TRBD2	TRBJ2-5	TRBV10-2	TGCGCCAGCAGCCCAGGACTAGCGGGGGAGGAGACCCAGTACTTC	CASSPGLAGEETQYF
few	-	TRBJ1-3	TRBV6-5	TGTGCCAGCAGTTTAATTAGGGCGCCACTTGGAAACACCATATATTTT	CASSLIRAPLGNTIYF
-	TRBD1	TRBJ1-2	TRBV7-9	TGTGCCAGCAGCTTAACCTCTACACAGGGGGCAGGTGGCTACACCTTC	CASSLTSTQGAGGYTF